The present entry profiles one T cell receptor (beta chain) with its context. No cognate antigen has been identified for it. The sample holds no much larger clone one base away, and base qualities are not on file. The sample originates from a study of control samples from healthy donors and cancer patients (TCRdb year 2020). The library was generated by the immunoSEQ multiplex PCR assay. The immuneACCESS repertoire file appears here via TCRdb, limited to in-frame rearrangements. These files lack a portion of the clones; in checked studies, under half of the deficit traces to unresolved V genes, and the cause of the others is not known. This sample holds about 150,000 clones; about 94% were observed only once. The top ten clonotypes cover 8.5% of the sample. Reading from cysteine to phenylalanine, the CDR3 counts 15 amino acids. Only CDR3 DNA remains: 45 bases, in frame from the first base. CDR1 and CDR2 are read off the germline V gene as KGHSH and LQKENI. V is cut by 2 bases and J by 0 bases, and the space between the germline ends is 10 bases.

The receptor's source is a middle-aged woman in good health. The V gene is TRBV18 and the J gene is TRBJ1-2; the D gene is perhaps TRBD1, on 5 matching bases. Sequencing was done on a sample of blood. The CDR3 region has the sequence CASSPGGTANYGYTF. The DNA reads TGTGCCAGCTCACCAGGTGGGACTGCTAACTATGGCTACACCTTC.